The clone carrying this T cell receptor (beta chain) was seen only once. Its antigen is as yet unknown. The second PCR ran about 6 to 12 cycles with a sample-barcoded 5' primer and J-beta primers. The study obtained at least 2.5 million CDR3-containing paired-end reads from every sample. MiXCR, run by TCRdb on the 5' RACE reads, gives a single entry per CDR3 protein. The sample shows approximately 800,000 distinct CDR3 sequences, 56% of them seen only once. The data belong to a study of blood T cells in healthy people across ages. Overall study findings and caveats: Lack of knowledge of donor CMV status possibly confounded expanded clonotype changes. Older individuals had lower TCR beta diversity per million T cells (the decline was roughly linear). Observed TCR beta diversity showed a strong correlation with the percentage of naive T cells as measured by flow cytometry.

The CDR3 contains 17 residues. Germline V lookup: CDR1 MGHRA, CDR2 YSYEKL. Trimming removed 4 bases at V and 4 bases at J, with 22 bases between. What was sequenced was blood. This rearrangement joins TRBV4-1 to TRBJ1-2; D remains ambiguous. This clonotype originated in a middle-aged man in good health. CDR3 nucleotide sequence: TGCGCCAGCAGCCCCCGGAGGGAATTGTGGTGGGGCTATGGCTACACCTTC. It specifies CASSPRRELWWGYGYTF.